Listed here are 10 T cell receptor beta chains from one sample, sequenced in a study of vaccination and CD4 T cells after COVID-19. Their antigen targets remain unknown. Sample treatment: roughly 11-day PBMC culture with coronavirus spike peptide pools or control peptides (ViraFEST assay). The Oncomine TCR Beta short-read assay was applied to DNA of cultured CD4+ T cells. MiXCR, applied by TCRdb to the PCR reads, yields one record per CDR3 protein. The sample yields 10,000 to 15,000 distinct CDR3 sequences, under 80% seen once. The source material was CD4+ T cells from blood, cultured in vitro. The source is a human donor who had recovered from COVID-19.

As DNA, the CDR3 is TGTGCCAGCAGTGACGGGAGCTCCTACAATGAGCAGTTCTTC. Its protein is CASSDGSSYNEQFF. V and J are TRBV6-4 and TRBJ2-1; D possibly corresponds to TRBD2 (5 bases). In germline, CDR1 is MRHNA, CDR2 SNTAGT. V was trimmed by 2 bases and J by 0 bases, leaving 5 bases between them. CDR3 length: 14 amino acids.

This rearrangement joins TRBV7-8 to TRBJ2-7; 7 nucleotides line up with TRBD1. The CDR3 totals 13 residues. Germline-derived CDR1 and CDR2 are SGHVS and FQNEAQ. The V gene end was trimmed by 4 bases and the J gene end by 4 bases; junction bases not matched to a gene: 4. The CDR3 DNA reads as TGTGCCAGCAGCTCGGACAGGTTGTACGAGCAGTACTTC. Its protein product is CASSSDRLYEQYF.

V and J are TRBV19 and TRBJ1-3; perhaps TRBD1 as D (5 bases). Trimming stripped 7 bases from V and 4 bases from J, with 14 bases between. The CDR3 consists of 14 residues. Per germline, CDR1 LNHDA and CDR2 SQIVND (reference sequence). The CDR3 region has the DNA TGTGCCAGTAAGCCCAGGGCTACGGGAAACACCATATATTTT. This translates into CASKPRATGNTIYF.

The V gene is TRBV2, the J gene TRBJ2-5; TRBD1 aligns across 11 bases. Germline V gives CDR1 SNHLY, CDR2 FYNNEI. CDR3 length: 15 residues. With V trimmed by 4 bases and J by 5 bases, 6 bases remained unmatched. The CDR3 here is CASSGWTGGRETQYF. The CDR3 DNA reads TGTGCCAGCAGTGGATGGACAGGGGGCCGGGAGACCCAGTACTTC.

This chain connects TRBV20-1 to TRBJ2-7; 9 nucleotides match TRBD2. This CDR3 comprises 12 residues. CDR1 and CDR2 from the germline V gene are DFQATT and SNEGSKA (reference sequence). V trimming: 8 bases; J trimming: 7 bases; junction bases outside the gene matches: 9. CDR3 nucleotides: TGCAGTTGTTTAGGACTAGCGAGGGAGCAGTACTTC. Translating gives CSCLGLAREQYF.

This chain uses TRBV4-1 with TRBJ2-3, with D perhaps TRBD1 (5 bases). Per the germline V gene, CDR1 is MGHRA and CDR2 is YSYEKL. V shed 0 bases and J shed 0 bases, with 13 bases lying between them. The CDR3 consists of 17 residues. CDR3 in DNA: TGCGCCAGCAGCCAAGAGGGGCCTCGTTTGAGCACAGATACGCAGTATTTT. Amino acids: CASSQEGPRLSTDTQYF.

The chain recombines TRBV20-1 with TRBJ2-7; TRBD2 is a possible D gene (5 bases). The CDR3 has 11 residues. Looked up from germline, CDR1 is DFQATT and CDR2 is SNEGSKA (reference sequence). V was cut by 8 bases and J by 0 bases, with 8 bases left in between. CDR3 sequence (DNA): TGCAGTACGCGGGTCTCCTACGAGCAGTACTTC. Translating gives CSTRVSYEQYF.

V gene TRBV2 combines with J gene TRBJ2-7; D may be TRBD1 or TRBD2 (7 bases each). Deletions cut 1 base from V and 3 bases from J, with 16 bases between. Germline V lookup: CDR1 SNHLY, CDR2 FYNNEI. The CDR3 loop spans 16 amino acids. This CDR3 reads CASSEVQFRGGYEQYF. The CDR3 DNA is TGTGCCAGCAGTGAAGTTCAATTCAGGGGGGGCTACGAGCAGTACTTC.

The V and J genes are TRBV5-1 and TRBJ1-1, with 9 bases identical to TRBD1. V shed 3 bases and J 3 bases; nucleotides not matched to a gene: 3. From germline, CDR1 is SGHRS and CDR2 YFSETQ. The CDR3 is 14 residues long. The CDR3 protein is CASSWDRVDTEAFF. The CDR3, as DNA: TGCGCCAGCAGCTGGGACAGGGTTGACACTGAAGCTTTCTTT.

The chain employs TRBV20-1 and TRBJ1-1; maybe TRBD1 (6 bases). V shed 0 bases and J shed 3 bases, with 14 bases lying between them. Germline values: CDR1 DFQATT, CDR2 SNEGSKA (reference sequence). The CDR3 is 15 residues long. Here the CDR3 reads CSARERGGADTEAFF. CDR3 sequence (DNA): TGCAGTGCTAGAGAAAGGGGGGGCGCGGACACTGAAGCTTTCTTT.